This entry is about one TCR beta chain. Antigen unknown. The sample comes from a study of cytomegalovirus exposure and HLA in healthy donors. In the study overall: The same platform was used for the 120 validation repertoires and the 500 to 700 first-cohort repertoires, a later analysis reported.

This table comes from immunoSEQ multiplex PCR, and its TCRdb copy is limited to in-frame clones, with some not included. The sample carries fewer than 200,000 clones, 86% recorded once. It was the roughly 110-subject validation cohort, separate from the approximately 690-subject first cohort, to which the donors belonged. Findings of the study overall: The classifier was said to identify cytomegalovirus status with high specificity and sensitivity. Subsequent analysis revealed that first-cohort TCR clusters tended to co-occur in the 120 or so validation repertoires.

The CDR3 is made up of 12 amino acids. CDR1 and CDR2 (germline): SGHRS, YFSETQ. The V and J ends lost 0 bases and 8 bases respectively, with 6 bases between them. The receptor was derived from a man aged 25 to 40 in good health and CMV-seropositive. The rearrangement links TRBV5-1 to TRBJ2-1; D is unresolved. Sequencing input: PBMCs. The CDR3 nucleotides are TGCGCCAGCAGCTTGGAATTGGATGAGCAGTTCTTC. This codes for CASSLELDEQFF. The entire variable domain, with the rest obtained from reference TRBV5-1 and TRBJ2-1, is as follows: KAGVTQTPRYLIKTRGQQVTLSCSPISGHRSVSWYQQTPGQGLQFLFEYFSETQRNKGNFPGRFSGRQFSNSRSEMNVSTLELGDSALYLCASSLELDEQFFGPGTRLTVL.